These 14 T cell receptor beta chains originate from one sample sequenced in a study of T cell repertoires in cytomegalovirus infection. TCRdb independently ran MiXCR on the reads; one entry per CDR3 protein. Of a few hundred thousand distinct CDR3 sequences listed, around 30% are singletons. Antigen specificity for these receptors is unknown. The specimen was cultured PBMCs, collected from culture after CMV antigen stimulation. The receptors were gathered from a human donor in good health (CMV status not recorded). Some clones in this sample may be carry-over from other donors' samples.

This clonotype has more than one count but fewer than ten. The rearrangement joins TRBV4-2 to TRBJ2-6, with D possibly matching TRBD2 (5 bases). CDR1 is LGHNA and CDR2 is YNFKEQ in the germline V gene. The CDR3 is 17 residues long. The germline V and J ends were trimmed by 0 bases and 2 bases, with 11 bases remaining between them. The CDR3 is CASSQDLRVTGANVLTF. CDR3 in DNA: TGTGCCAGCAGCCAAGATCTGAGGGTTACTGGGGCCAACGTCCTGACTTTC.

The chain is built from TRBV20-1 and TRBJ2-1; 7 bases fit TRBD2. The CDR3 contains 14 residues. Germline CDR1 and CDR2: DFQATT and SNEGSKA (reference sequence). Trimming cost V 1 base and J 6 bases; bases outside gene matches: 6. The CDR3 region is CSARVSSGPNEQFF. The CDR3 nucleotides are TGCAGTGCTAGAGTTTCTAGCGGACCCAATGAGCAGTTCTTC.

This clonotype was counted only a few times. The chain employs TRBV19 and TRBJ1-3; a possible D gene is TRBD1 (5 bases). Trimming pared 3 bases from V and 2 bases from J, leaving 11 bases between. The CDR3 is 15 amino acids. Germline CDR1 LNHDA, CDR2 SQIVND (reference sequence). The CDR3 region is CASSILGTAGNTIYF. The CDR3 coding sequence is TGTGCCAGTAGTATCTTGGGGACGGCTGGAAACACCATATATTTT. Full variable domain (outside the CDR3, taken from reference TRBV19 and TRBJ1-3): DGGITQSPKYLFRKEGQNVTLSCEQNLNHDAMYWYRQDPGQGLRLIYYSQIVNDFQKGDIAEGYSVSREKKESFPLTVTSAQKNPTAFYLCASSILGTAGNTIYFGEGSWLTVV.

The table lists this clonotype with a few counts. This chain connects TRBV10-2 to TRBJ2-1, with 11 positions matching TRBD2. CDR1 is WSHSY, CDR2 SAAADI, per germline. The CDR3 has 12 amino acids. J was trimmed by 16 bases and V by 2 bases; bases with no gene match: 4. The CDR3: CASSETGTSGFF. For the CDR3, the DNA is TGCGCCAGCAGTGAGACCGGGACTAGCGGTTTCTTC.

The CDR3 DNA follows: TGCGCCAGCAGCCAAGATCGATGGGGGAATTCACCCCTCCACTTT. Amino acid sequence: CASSQDRWGNSPLHF. The chain is built from TRBV4-3 and TRBJ1-6; possible D gene TRBD1, 5 bases. Trimming pared 0 bases from V and 7 bases from J, leaving 10 bases between. Germline assignment: CDR1 LGHNA and CDR2 YSLEER. The CDR3 spans 15 residues.

This clonotype was detected once. The chain links TRBV29-1 to TRBJ1-2; 11 bases agree with TRBD1. With V trimmed by 2 bases and J by 0 bases, 5 bases remained unmatched. Per germline, CDR1 SQVTM and CDR2 ANQGSEA. This CDR3 is 16 amino acids long. This CDR3 is CSVEWGTGGTNYGYTF. The CDR3 DNA reads TGCAGCGTTGAATGGGGGACAGGGGGGACTAACTATGGCTACACCTTC.

This rearrangement joins TRBV5-3 to TRBJ1-5; D possibly corresponds to TRBD1 (5 bases). TRBV5-3 is marked as an open reading frame, function uncertain. CDR3 length equals 15 residues. Trimming removed 4 bases from V and 1 base from J, with 12 bases in between. The CDR3 nucleotides are TGTGCCAGAAGCACCGATTGGGACAGCAATCAGCCCCAGCATTTT. Translated: CARSTDWDSNQPQHF.

The CDR3 spells CASSRLGASSYNSPLHF. In DNA, the CDR3 is TGCGCCAGCAGCCGCCTTGGGGCAAGCTCCTATAATTCACCCCTCCACTTT. The rearrangement uses TRBV4-1 and TRBJ1-6; tentative D call: TRBD1 (5 bases). Trimming removed 4 bases from V and 0 bases from J, with 13 bases in between. The CDR3 runs 17 residues. Germline CDR1 is MGHRA and CDR2 is YSYEKL.

This chain links TRBV6-2 or TRBV6-3 with TRBJ2-2; D call uncertain. Trimming cost V 11 bases and J 5 bases, with 18 bases left between them. This CDR3 is built from 14 residues. Germline CDR1 is MNHEY and CDR2 is SVGEGT. The CDR3 coding sequence is TGTGCCGGCACTCGGGCAGACCGGACCGGGGAGCTGTTTTTT. The encoded protein is CAGTRADRTGELFF.

The chain uses TRBV12-3 or TRBV12-4 and TRBJ1-4, with 9 bases matching TRBD1. Trimming removed 6 bases from V and 7 bases from J; junction bases left unmatched: 6. The CDR3 spans 14 residues. The CDR3 DNA sequence: TGTGCCAGCAGACGTGGGACAGGGAGTGAAAAACTGTTTTTT. It codes for CASRRGTGSEKLFF.

The chain combines TRBV12-3 or TRBV12-4 with TRBJ2-7; perhaps TRBD1 as D (6 bases). Trimming cost V 5 bases and J 12 bases, with 23 bases left between them. The CDR3 sequence is 14 residues long. CDR3 nucleotide sequence: TGTGCCAGCAGTCCCCGACAGGCCACCTGCCTGGTGTACGTC. It encodes CASSPRQATCLVYV.

This clonotype occurred many times. This sequence joins TRBV2 and TRBJ1-5, with unresolved D. The germline V gene encodes CDR1 SNHLY and CDR2 FYNNEI. Trimming left V 4 bases short and J 4 bases short, with 8 bases between. This CDR3 spans 13 amino acids. CDR3 sequence (DNA): TGTGCCAGCAGTGTATTCGAGAATCAGCCCCAGCATTTT. Protein: CASSVFENQPQHF.

In its sample, this clonotype was seen a few times. CDR3 amino acids: CASSSGQGPFNYGYTF. CDR3 coding DNA: TGTGCCAGCAGTTCCGGACAGGGGCCTTTTAACTATGGCTACACCTTC. V is TRBV6-2 or TRBV6-3 and J is TRBJ1-2; 9 nucleotides match TRBD1. CDR1 and CDR2 from the germline V gene are MNHEY and SVGEGT. The CDR3 has 16 residues. V shed 4 bases, J shed 1 base, and the junction held 7 bases outside the gene matches.

This clonotype has a handful of counts. The chain carries TRBV7-2 and TRBJ1-2; no clear D gene. Germline V gene sequence: CDR1 SGHTA, CDR2 FQGNSA. The CDR3 spans 14 residues. V shed 5 bases and J shed 3 bases, with 13 bases lying between them. CDR3 coding DNA: TGTGCCAGCAGCCCCGGCCCGGGCCACTATGGCTACACCTTC. Its translation: CASSPGPGHYGYTF.